This TCR beta chain was sequenced in a study of blood T cell repertoires in COVID-19. Study at large: T cells, B-cell-depleted T cells, or PBMCs supplied cDNA or gDNA.

Participants' own reports of clinical history determined their cohort assignment. Cohort 3 recovery required two negative PCRs, clearance, or symptom resolution. Germline lookup yields CDR1 LGHDT and CDR2 YNNKEL (reference sequence). This CDR3 contains 14 residues. Trimming removed 4 bases at V and 6 bases at J, with 12 bases between. Sequencing was performed with immunoSEQ multiplex PCR; in TCRdb, only in-frame clones are kept and a portion is missing. The table shows a few hundred thousand clones, with approximately 90% occurring only once. This chain uses TRBV3-1 (or the pseudogene TRBV3-2) with TRBJ1-4, with D perhaps TRBD1 (5 bases). The origin of this receptor is a man aged 25 to 40 who had recovered from COVID-19. The specimen sequenced was PBMCs or T cells enriched from blood (not recorded which). The CDR3, as DNA: TGTGCCAGCAGCCGTAGGGGTGTGCATGAAAAACTGTTTTTT. The encoded protein is CASSRRGVHEKLFF.